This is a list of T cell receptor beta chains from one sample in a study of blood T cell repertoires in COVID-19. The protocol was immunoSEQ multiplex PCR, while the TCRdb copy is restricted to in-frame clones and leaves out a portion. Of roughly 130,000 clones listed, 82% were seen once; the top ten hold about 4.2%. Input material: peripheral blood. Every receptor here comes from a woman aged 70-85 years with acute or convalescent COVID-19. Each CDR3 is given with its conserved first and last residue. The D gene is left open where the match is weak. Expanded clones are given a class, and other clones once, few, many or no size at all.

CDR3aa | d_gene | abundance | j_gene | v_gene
CASSLVGWGLEGRETQYF | . | . | TRBJ2-5 | TRBV7-2
CASSQGMGQKRGYGYTF | TRBD1 | . | TRBJ1-2 | TRBV3-1/TRBV3-2
CAWSAGQGRTDTQYF | TRBD1 | . | TRBJ2-3 | TRBV30
CASSLRTSRTDTQYF | TRBD2 | few | TRBJ2-3 | TRBV5-1
CASSLPAGGDTQYF | TRBD1 | . | TRBJ2-3 | TRBV7-2
CASSLGQGKYF | TRBD1 | . | TRBJ2-3 | TRBV12-3/TRBV12-4
CASSPRTGTIGTIYF | TRBD1 | . | TRBJ1-3 | TRBV18
CASSASRVETQYF | . | . | TRBJ2-5 | TRBV2
CARRPRDRVPNEQFF | TRBD1 | . | TRBJ2-1 | TRBV25-1
CATSRGRGQTDTQYF | TRBD1 | . | TRBJ2-3 | TRBV15
CAWSTHPGQGVGRQPQHF | TRBD1 | few | TRBJ1-5 | TRBV30
CSVAEQGGGGYTF | TRBD1 | . | TRBJ1-2 | TRBV29-1
CASSSTGFDTEAFF | TRBD1 | . | TRBJ1-1 | TRBV18
CASSRGGLGTEAFF | . | . | TRBJ1-1 | TRBV14
CASSLVSLPRGETQYF | . | . | TRBJ2-5 | TRBV7-2
CASSVGRGGAGGETQYF | TRBD2 | . | TRBJ2-5 | TRBV9
CASSYSSGLNTGELFF | . | . | TRBJ2-2 | TRBV6-5
CASSQLYRSYEQYF | . | . | TRBJ2-7 | TRBV3-1/TRBV3-2
CASLGATNEKLFF | . | . | TRBJ1-4 | TRBV19
CASSEVRVYNSPLHF | . | . | TRBJ1-6 | TRBV2
CSVSAGANVLTF | . | . | TRBJ2-6 | TRBV29-1
CASSVSGGTDTQYF | . | . | TRBJ2-3 | TRBV9
CASSLVRDTYNSPLHF | . | . | TRBJ1-6 | TRBV11-3
CASSLGARSGGSYGYTF | . | . | TRBJ1-2 | TRBV7-2
CASSSGTSGPSSYNEQFF | TRBD2 | few | TRBJ2-1 | TRBV7-2
CASTLGTSPKAQYF | TRBD2 | . | TRBJ2-3 | TRBV6-6
CASSLAQGNQPQHF | . | . | TRBJ1-5 | TRBV27
CASSAATGRSNYGYTF | . | . | TRBJ1-2 | TRBV9
CASSRMAGQETQYF | . | once | TRBJ2-5 | TRBV14
CSVQDIEQFF | . | . | TRBJ2-1 | TRBV29-1
CASSVLVYQETQYF | . | . | TRBJ2-5 | TRBV10-1
CASSTTLDRTRFYNEQFF | TRBD2 | few | TRBJ2-1 | TRBV28
CASSQATGGNEKLFF | . | . | TRBJ1-4 | TRBV4-1
CASSLDYGGHYGYTF | . | . | TRBJ1-2 | TRBV11-3